These T cell receptor beta chains were read from a single sample in a study of blood T cell repertoires in COVID-19. Profiling relied on immunoSEQ multiplex PCR, and the TCRdb table lists in-frame clones only, not all of them. The table lists about 180,000 clones, about 86% of them singletons. The sequenced sample was peripheral blood. These receptors were obtained from a middle-aged man with active or convalescent COVID-19. CDR3s include the opening cysteine and the closing phenylalanine or tryptophan. Each record gives: D gene, J gene, V gene, CDR3 protein. A D gene is named only where the DNA matches it firmly.

D: TRBD1
J: TRBJ1-3
V: TRBV3-1/TRBV3-2
CDR3: CASSQGAGGTGNTIYF

D: TRBD1
J: TRBJ2-7
V: TRBV9
CDR3: CASSVGAGGGEQYF

D: .
J: TRBJ2-2
V: TRBV4-1
CDR3: CASSQGRGANTGELFF

D: .
J: TRBJ2-1
V: TRBV7-2
CDR3: CASSLGASSYNEQFF

D: .
J: TRBJ1-5
V: TRBV27
CDR3: CASSLSAGPSNQPQHF

D: .
J: TRBJ1-5
V: TRBV25-1
CDR3: CASEGQGNQPQHF

D: .
J: TRBJ1-1
V: TRBV12-3/TRBV12-4
CDR3: CASKGGTEAFF

D: .
J: TRBJ2-7
V: TRBV30
CDR3: CAWRPLPSYEQYF

D: TRBD1
J: TRBJ2-5
V: TRBV24-1
CDR3: CATEPNLRPGQGARGLETQYF

D: .
J: TRBJ2-2
V: TRBV11-2
CDR3: CASSLEWTGELFF

D: .
J: TRBJ1-5
V: TRBV2
CDR3: CASSEANQPQHF

D: .
J: TRBJ1-6
V: TRBV5-6
CDR3: CASQKYQGHTLHF

D: .
J: TRBJ2-2
V: TRBV7-9
CDR3: CASSLGSVGTGELFF

D: TRBD1
J: TRBJ1-2
V: TRBV5-1
CDR3: CASSLTGQDGYTF

D: TRBD1
J: TRBJ1-4
V: TRBV19
CDR3: CASSILGQGPEKLFF

D: .
J: TRBJ1-6
V: TRBV9
CDR3: CASSVGWGGTSMVSPLHF

D: .
J: TRBJ2-5
V: TRBV5-1
CDR3: CASSLGWVPTREETQYF

D: .
J: TRBJ2-7
V: TRBV24-1
CDR3: CATSDSSGDYEQYF

D: .
J: TRBJ2-1
V: TRBV7-3
CDR3: CASSSTGYPSSYNEQFF

D: .
J: TRBJ2-7
V: TRBV3-1/TRBV3-2
CDR3: CASSQDWSEQYF

D: TRBD1
J: TRBJ1-5
V: TRBV9
CDR3: CASSVDREGQPQHF

D: .
J: TRBJ2-7
V: TRBV6-5
CDR3: CASSYGVAGIPLEQYF

D: .
J: TRBJ1-6
V: TRBV7-9
CDR3: CASSPGVGIGKNSPLHF

D: .
J: TRBJ1-1
V: TRBV21-1
CDR3: CASSSPGTRNTEAFF

D: .
J: TRBJ2-7
V: TRBV5-6
CDR3: CASSGGGSYEQYF

D: .
J: TRBJ2-1
V: TRBV29-1
CDR3: CSVRRGDEQFF

D: .
J: TRBJ1-1
V: TRBV2
CDR3: CASSTDTNTEAFF

D: .
J: TRBJ1-2
V: TRBV5-4
CDR3: CASSSQMNYGYTF

D: .
J: TRBJ1-4
V: TRBV10-1
CDR3: CASSAFQVMKNCFF

D: .
J: TRBJ2-7
V: TRBV29-1
CDR3: CSVRSSGRWDEQYF

D: TRBD1
J: TRBJ2-7
V: TRBV30
CDR3: CAWGEIGQEGYEQYF

D: TRBD1
J: TRBJ1-1
V: TRBV12-3/TRBV12-4
CDR3: CASSWTGGTEAFF

D: .
J: TRBJ1-2
V: TRBV15
CDR3: CATSRVLGGPDIDYTF

D: TRBD2
J: TRBJ2-1
V: TRBV7-3
CDR3: CASSPGQLAGRSIEQFF

D: .
J: TRBJ1-6
V: TRBV7-2
CDR3: CASSLLVDNSPLHF

D: .
J: TRBJ2-2
V: TRBV11-2
CDR3: CASSRLEFGGELFF

D: TRBD1
J: TRBJ1-1
V: TRBV7-2
CDR3: CASSLAQGNEAFF

D: TRBD1
J: TRBJ1-1
V: TRBV18
CDR3: CASSPRPGQGIAEAFF

D: .
J: TRBJ1-5
V: TRBV3-1/TRBV3-2
CDR3: CASSQGTDNQPQHF

D: .
J: TRBJ2-7
V: TRBV9
CDR3: CASSVTPRGDEQYF

D: TRBD1
J: TRBJ2-7
V: TRBV5-1
CDR3: CASSLESDRGPMYF